This entry lists 25 T cell receptor beta chains sequenced from one sample in a study of blood T cell repertoires in COVID-19. The table came from immunoSEQ multiplex PCR; TCRdb's copy has only in-frame clones and leaves some out. The sample records nearly 250,000 clones, roughly 83% being singletons. The specimen was PBMCs or T cells enriched from blood (not recorded which). The receptors stem from a woman in her 50s who had recovered from COVID-19.

This clone has only a few counts. The chain recombines TRBV5-6 with TRBJ1-2, with D unresolved. V lost 3 bases to trimming and J lost 5 bases, with 5 bases between them. The CDR3 length is 11 residues. The germline gives CDR1 SGHDT, CDR2 YYEEEE. The CDR3 DNA reads TGTGCCAGCAGCTCGGGGTATGGCTACACCTTC. Its translation is CASSSGYGYTF.

The V and J genes are TRBV18 and TRBJ1-1; perhaps TRBD1 as D (5 bases). The CDR3 contains 14 residues. In germline, CDR1 is KGHSH, CDR2 LQKENI. The germline V and J ends were trimmed by 3 bases and 2 bases, with 10 bases remaining between them. DNA for the CDR3: TGTGCCAGCTCACCGCGGGGGGAAAACACTGAAGCTTTCTTT. It translates to CASSPRGENTEAFF.

This chain links TRBV9 with TRBJ2-1; D unresolved. Trimming stripped 3 bases from V and 1 base from J, with 5 bases between. Germline V CDR1 and CDR2: SGDLS, YYNGEE. This CDR3 spans 13 amino acids. CDR3 amino acids: CASSAGSYNEQFF. CDR3 DNA sequence: TGTGCCAGCAGCGCCGGTTCCTACAATGAGCAGTTCTTC.

This chain joins TRBV4-2 and TRBJ2-1; 9 nucleotides match TRBD2. The CDR3 loop spans 16 amino acids. V lost 3 bases to trimming and J lost 3 bases; unmatched junction nucleotides: 6. Germline V lookup: CDR1 LGHNA, CDR2 YNFKEQ. The CDR3 coding sequence is TGTGCCAGCAGCCACTTAGCGGGAGAGGGCTACAATGAGCAGTTCTTC. Its translation is CASSHLAGEGYNEQFF.

The chain couples TRBV6-5 to TRBJ1-2; D call uncertain. The length of the CDR3 is 14 residues. Trimming left V 7 bases short and J 6 bases short, with 18 bases between. The germline V gene has CDR1 MNHEY and CDR2 SVGAGI. CDR3: CASKTPGHINGYTF. The CDR3 bases are TGTGCCAGCAAAACCCCAGGTCATATCAATGGCTACACCTTC.

The chain employs TRBV19 and TRBJ1-2; the D is unclear. This CDR3 has 14 residues. Trimming took 4 bases from V and 4 from J, leaving 13 bases between them. Germline V lookup: CDR1 LNHDA, CDR2 SQIVND (reference sequence). The DNA of the CDR3 is TGTGCCAGTAGTAGTCCCCAGAGGGTCTATGGCTACACCTTC. Its protein is CASSSPQRVYGYTF.

The chain employs TRBV9 and TRBJ1-1, with D possibly being TRBD1 (5 bases). CDR1 and CDR2 from the germline V gene are SGDLS and YYNGEE. The CDR3 length is 13 residues. Trimming removed 3 bases from V and 1 base from J, with 7 bases in between. The CDR3 loop is CASSAGGNTEAFF. CDR3 nucleotides: TGTGCCAGCAGCGCGGGGGGGAACACTGAAGCTTTCTTT.

The chain recombines TRBV7-9 with TRBJ2-7; TRBD2 might be the D (6 bases). Germline loops: CDR1 SEHNR, CDR2 FQNEAQ (reference sequence). This CDR3 has 11 amino acids. V was clipped by 5 bases and J by 9 bases, with 11 bases between them. The CDR3 DNA sequence: TGTGCCAGCAGCCCCGGGCGGGGGCAGTACTTC. This translates into CASSPGRGQYF.

The V call is TRBV7-9, the J call TRBJ1-1; 8 nucleotides align to TRBD1. V was clipped by 5 bases and J by 2 bases; unmatched bases: 10. The CDR3 covers 16 residues. The germline gives CDR1 SEHNR, CDR2 FQNEAQ (reference sequence). The CDR3 nucleotides read TGTGCCAGCAGCCCTTTGTGGACAGGGAGTAACACTGAAGCTTTCTTT. Protein: CASSPLWTGSNTEAFF.

The gene calls are TRBV7-6 and TRBJ1-3, with D possibly being TRBD1 (6 bases). This CDR3 contains 16 residues. V lost 5 bases to trimming and J lost 0 bases, with 14 bases between them. In germline, CDR1 is SGHVS, CDR2 FNYEAQ. CDR3 region: CASSARDTYSGNTIYF. The CDR3 DNA reads as TGTGCCAGCAGCGCCCGGGACACCTACTCTGGAAACACCATATATTTT.

V and J are TRBV3-1 (or the pseudogene TRBV3-2) and TRBJ2-4; 12 bases fit TRBD1. Losses at the gene ends were 0 bases for V and 8 bases for J; bases not matched to a gene: 11. The CDR3 is 18 residues long. CDR1 LGHDT and CDR2 YNNKEL come from the germline V gene (reference sequence). CDR3 amino acids: CASSQEKGQGARVDIQYF. The CDR3 DNA sequence: TGTGCCAGCAGCCAAGAAAAGGGACAGGGGGCGAGAGTTGACATTCAGTACTTC.

The V gene is TRBV6-2 or TRBV6-3, the J gene TRBJ1-1; perhaps TRBD1 as D (5 bases). The germline gives CDR1 MNHEY, CDR2 SVGEGT. The CDR3 extends over 14 amino acids. V was trimmed by 6 bases and J by 4 bases, leaving 15 bases between them. The CDR3: CASSPDGGFTEAFF. In nucleotides, the CDR3 is TGTGCCAGCAGCCCCGATGGGGGGTTCACTGAAGCTTTCTTT.

This chain connects TRBV6-2 or TRBV6-3 to TRBJ1-2; unclear D gene. The germline V gene has CDR1 MNHEY and CDR2 SVGEGT. The CDR3 spans 14 residues. V lost 4 bases to trimming and J lost 0 bases, with 9 bases between them. The DNA of the CDR3 is TGTGCCAGCAGTTTTCCCGTAGCTAACTATGGCTACACCTTC. Residues: CASSFPVANYGYTF.

The genes are TRBV27 and TRBJ2-3; the D is unclear. The CDR3 runs to 13 residues. Germline values: CDR1 MNHEY, CDR2 SMNVEV (reference sequence). V was cut by 3 bases and J by 2 bases, with 6 bases left in between. The CDR3 coding sequence is TGTGCCAGCAGTTTTATTATCACAGATACGCAGTATTTT. Amino acid sequence: CASSFIITDTQYF.

The chain carries TRBV5-1 and TRBJ1-1; the match to TRBD1 covers 8 bases. CDR3 length equals 14 residues. Trimming took 6 bases from V and 3 from J; bases not matched to a gene: 7. CDR1 and CDR2 from the germline V gene are SGHRS and YFSETQ. The CDR3, as DNA: TGCGCCAGCATGCTTCAGGGGGCAGACACTGAAGCTTTCTTT. Translated, it gives CASMLQGADTEAFF.

The chain employs TRBV7-2 and TRBJ2-5; D might be TRBD2 (5 bases). CDR1 is SGHTA, CDR2 FQGNSA, per germline. This CDR3 contains 15 residues. The V gene lost 5 bases and the J gene lost 3 bases, with 16 bases spanning the gap. The CDR3, as DNA: TGTGCCAGCAGCAGTTCAGAGGGAGCAAAAGAGACCCAGTACTTC. It specifies CASSSSEGAKETQYF. The full variable domain, in which reference TRBV7-2 and TRBJ2-5 provide the parts outside the CDR3, is GAGVSQSPSNKVTEKGKDVELRCDPISGHTALYWYRQSLGQGLEFLIYFQGNSAPDKSGLPSDRFSAERTGGSVSTLTIQRTQQEDSAVYLCASSSSEGAKETQYFGPGTRLLVL.

The rearrangement links TRBV11-2 to TRBJ2-2, with 10 bases matching TRBD1. Germline trimming cut 5 bases from V and 4 bases from J; bases unmatched to any gene: 4. Germline values: CDR1 SGHAT, CDR2 FQNNGV. The CDR3 covers 15 residues. CDR3 region: CASSRQGAGTGELFF. CDR3 DNA sequence: TGTGCCAGCAGCCGACAGGGGGCCGGCACCGGGGAGCTGTTTTTT.

J is TRBJ1-4 and V is TRBV4-1; D unclear. V lost 4 bases and J lost 2, with 14 bases in between. The CDR3 runs 16 residues. Germline CDR1 reads MGHRA; CDR2 reads YSYEKL. Here the CDR3 DNA reads TGCGCCAGCAGCCGAAGTGAGATTTCCACTAATGAAAAACTGTTTTTT. As protein: CASSRSEISTNEKLFF.

The rearrangement joins TRBV19 to TRBJ2-3; 15 bases map to TRBD2. Germline CDR1 LNHDA, CDR2 SQIVND (reference sequence). There are 15 residues in the CDR3. V lost 8 bases, J lost 3 bases, and 3 bases stayed unmatched. CDR3: CASGGLAGGTDTQYF. CDR3 nucleotide sequence: TGTGCCAGTGGGGGACTAGCGGGAGGAACAGATACGCAGTATTTT.

This chain connects TRBV7-2 to TRBJ2-7, with D possibly matching TRBD1 (6 bases). From germline, CDR1 is SGHTA and CDR2 FQGNSA. The CDR3 runs 14 residues. The V and J ends lost 7 bases and 2 bases respectively, with 15 bases between them. The CDR3 protein is CASKEQGATYEQYF. For the CDR3, the DNA is TGTGCCAGCAAGGAACAGGGTGCAACCTACGAGCAGTACTTC.

The CDR3 region is CASSLGPQGSTDTQYF. The DNA for the CDR3 is TGCGCCAGCAGCTTGGGCCCACAGGGTAGCACAGATACGCAGTATTTT. The chain employs TRBV5-1 and TRBJ2-3; a possible D gene is TRBD1 (6 bases). Germline V lookup: CDR1 SGHRS, CDR2 YFSETQ. The CDR3 is 16 amino acids. The V and J ends lost 0 bases and 0 bases respectively, with 11 bases between them. The full variable domain, its missing parts supplied by reference TRBV5-1 and TRBJ2-3, is KAGVTQTPRYLIKTRGQQVTLSCSPISGHRSVSWYQQTPGQGLQFLFEYFSETQRNKGNFPGRFSGRQFSNSRSEMNVSTLELGDSALYLCASSLGPQGSTDTQYFGPGTRLTVL.

The rearrangement links TRBV12-5 to TRBJ1-2; 8 bases match TRBD1. The CDR3 has 16 amino acids. Germline V gene data show CDR1 as LGHNT and CDR2 as FRNRAP. Trimming cost V 1 base and J 3 bases; bases outside gene matches: 7. The chain's CDR3 is CASGLALRGPDYGYTF. The CDR3, as DNA: TGTGCTAGTGGTTTGGCCCTCAGGGGGCCCGACTATGGCTACACCTTC.

This chain links TRBV7-6 with TRBJ2-1; TRBD2 matches at 10 bases. The CDR3 runs 16 residues. The junction had 7 bases not matched to a gene; V was cut back by 4 bases and J by 4 bases. The V gene's germline CDR1 is SGHVS and CDR2 FNYEAQ. In DNA, the CDR3 is TGTGCCAGCAGCTCGACCGGACTAGCGGAGTACAATGAGCAGTTCTTC. Amino acids: CASSSTGLAEYNEQFF.

The V gene is TRBV7-8, the J gene TRBJ2-7, with D maybe TRBD1 (6 bases). Between the trimmed V and J ends, which lost 3 bases and 1 base, there was a span of 16 bases. CDR3 length: 16 amino acids. Germline CDR1 and CDR2: SGHVS and FQNEAQ. The CDR3 here is CASSFNREKGSYEQYF. The DNA for the CDR3 is TGTGCCAGCAGCTTTAACAGGGAGAAAGGTTCCTACGAGCAGTACTTC. Complete variable domain (other parts from reference TRBV7-8 and TRBJ2-7): GAGVSQSPRYKVAKRGQDVALRCDPISGHVSLFWYQQALGQGPEFLTYFQNEAQLDKSGLPSDRFFAERPEGSVSTLKIQRTQQEDSAVYLCASSFNREKGSYEQYFGPGTRLTVT.

This clone has just one count. The chain uses TRBV2 and TRBJ2-5; 8 bases align to TRBD2. J gave up 10 bases and V 8 bases, and 12 bases lay outside the gene matches. CDR3 length equals 13 residues. CDR1 and CDR2 from the germline V gene are SNHLY and FYNNEI. The CDR3 nucleotides read TGTGCCAGCGACGGTTTAGCGGGGCCCTTCCAGTACTTC. This gives the protein CASDGLAGPFQYF.